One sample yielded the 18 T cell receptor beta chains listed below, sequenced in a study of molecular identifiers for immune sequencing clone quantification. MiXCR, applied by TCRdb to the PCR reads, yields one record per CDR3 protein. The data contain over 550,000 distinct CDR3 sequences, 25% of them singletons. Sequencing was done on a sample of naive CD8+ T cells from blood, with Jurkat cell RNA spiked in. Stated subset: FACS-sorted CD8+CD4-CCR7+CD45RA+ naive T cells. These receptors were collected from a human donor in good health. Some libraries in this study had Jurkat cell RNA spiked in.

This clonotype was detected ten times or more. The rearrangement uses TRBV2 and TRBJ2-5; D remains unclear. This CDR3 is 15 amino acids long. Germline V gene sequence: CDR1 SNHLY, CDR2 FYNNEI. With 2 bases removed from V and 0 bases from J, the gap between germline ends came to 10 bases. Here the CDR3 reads CASSESATYQETQYF. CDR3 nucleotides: TGTGCCAGCAGTGAAAGTGCTACGTACCAAGAGACCCAGTACTTC.

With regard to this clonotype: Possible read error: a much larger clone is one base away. DNA for the CDR3: TGTGCCAGCAGCCCGGGACAGTTTAGCCAAGAGACCCAGTACTTC. Translated: CASSPGQFSQETQYF. The rearrangement links TRBV7-9 to TRBJ2-5, with TRBD1 matching over 7 bases. The V gene end was trimmed by 5 bases and the J gene end by 1 base; junction bases not matched to a gene: 7. The CDR3 has 15 residues. CDR1 is SEHNR and CDR2 is FQNEAQ in the germline V gene (reference sequence).

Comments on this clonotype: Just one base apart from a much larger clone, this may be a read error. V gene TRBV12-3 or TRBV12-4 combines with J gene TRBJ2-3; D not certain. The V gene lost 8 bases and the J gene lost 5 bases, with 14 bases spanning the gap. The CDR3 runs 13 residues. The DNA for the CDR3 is TGTGCCAGCCTCGACTTAACGGTAGATACGCAGTATTTT. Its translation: CASLDLTVDTQYF.

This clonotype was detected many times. The CDR3 is CASSWPAPGTSGKSYNEQFF. DNA for the CDR3: TGTGCCAGCAGCTGGCCCGCCCCCGGGACTAGCGGAAAATCCTACAATGAGCAGTTCTTC. The V gene is TRBV28, the J gene TRBJ2-1; 11 bases align to TRBD2. Germline lookup yields CDR1 MDHEN and CDR2 SYDVKM. The CDR3 spans 20 residues. V was clipped by 6 bases and J by 1 base; unmatched bases: 17.

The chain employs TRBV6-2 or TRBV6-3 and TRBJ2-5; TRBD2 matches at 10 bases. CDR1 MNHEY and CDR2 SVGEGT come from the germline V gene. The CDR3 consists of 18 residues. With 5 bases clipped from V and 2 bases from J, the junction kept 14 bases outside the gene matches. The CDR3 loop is CASSPHFRGAGGQETQYF. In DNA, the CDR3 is TGTGCCAGCAGTCCCCACTTTAGGGGAGCGGGAGGGCAAGAGACCCAGTACTTC.

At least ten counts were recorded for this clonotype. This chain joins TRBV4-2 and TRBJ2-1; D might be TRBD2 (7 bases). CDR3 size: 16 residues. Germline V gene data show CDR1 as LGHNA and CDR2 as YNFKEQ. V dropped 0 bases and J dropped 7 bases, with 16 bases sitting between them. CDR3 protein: CASSQEGGRAWNEQFF. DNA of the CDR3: TGTGCCAGCAGCCAAGAAGGGGGGAGGGCCTGGAATGAGCAGTTCTTC.

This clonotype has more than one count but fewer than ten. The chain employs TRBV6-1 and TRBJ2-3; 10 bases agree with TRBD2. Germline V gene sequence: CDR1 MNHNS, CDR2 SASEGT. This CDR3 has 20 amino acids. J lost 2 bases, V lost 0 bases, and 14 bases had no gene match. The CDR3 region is CASSEAPRVASGGYTDTQYF. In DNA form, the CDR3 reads TGTGCCAGCAGTGAAGCCCCCCGGGTAGCTAGCGGGGGCTACACAGATACGCAGTATTTT.

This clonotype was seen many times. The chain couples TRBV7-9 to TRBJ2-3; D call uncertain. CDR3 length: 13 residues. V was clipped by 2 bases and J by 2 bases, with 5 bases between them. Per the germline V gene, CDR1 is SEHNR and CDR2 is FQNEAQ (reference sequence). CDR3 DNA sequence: TGTGCCAGCAGCTTACCTGACACAGATACGCAGTATTTT. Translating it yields CASSLPDTDTQYF.

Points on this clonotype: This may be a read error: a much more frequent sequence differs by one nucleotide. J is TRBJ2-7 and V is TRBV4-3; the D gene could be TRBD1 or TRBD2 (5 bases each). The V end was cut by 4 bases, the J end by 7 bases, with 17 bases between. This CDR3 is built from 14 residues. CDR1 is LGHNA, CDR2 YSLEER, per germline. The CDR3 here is CASSPYPGHSEQYF. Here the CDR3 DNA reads TGCGCCAGCAGCCCGTATCCGGGGCATTCGGAGCAGTACTTC.

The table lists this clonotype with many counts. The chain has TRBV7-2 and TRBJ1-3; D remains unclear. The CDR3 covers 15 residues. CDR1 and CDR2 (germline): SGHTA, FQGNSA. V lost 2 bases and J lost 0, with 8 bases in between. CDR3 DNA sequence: TGTGCCAGCAGCTTATGGGCAGGCTCTGGAAACACCATATATTTT. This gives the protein CASSLWAGSGNTIYF. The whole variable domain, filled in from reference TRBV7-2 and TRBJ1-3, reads GAGVSQSPSNKVTEKGKDVELRCDPISGHTALYWYRQSLGQGLEFLIYFQGNSAPDKSGLPSDRFSAERTGGSVSTLTIQRTQQEDSAVYLCASSLWAGSGNTIYFGEGSWLTVV.

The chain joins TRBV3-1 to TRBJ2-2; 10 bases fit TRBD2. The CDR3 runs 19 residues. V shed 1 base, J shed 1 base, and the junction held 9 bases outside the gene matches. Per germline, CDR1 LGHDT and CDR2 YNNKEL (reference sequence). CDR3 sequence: CASSQGLAGVTLNTGELFF. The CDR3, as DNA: TGTGCCAGCAGCCAAGGGCTAGCGGGGGTTACCCTGAACACCGGGGAGCTGTTTTTT.

This chain's CDR3 is CASSTGNTYEQYF. The CDR3 DNA sequence: TGTGCCAGCAGCACCGGGAACACCTACGAGCAGTACTTC. The chain recombines TRBV7-9 with TRBJ2-7; D might be TRBD2 (5 bases). CDR1 and CDR2 (germline): SEHNR, FQNEAQ (reference sequence). The CDR3 sequence is 13 residues long. V lost 5 bases to trimming and J lost 2 bases, with 10 bases between them.

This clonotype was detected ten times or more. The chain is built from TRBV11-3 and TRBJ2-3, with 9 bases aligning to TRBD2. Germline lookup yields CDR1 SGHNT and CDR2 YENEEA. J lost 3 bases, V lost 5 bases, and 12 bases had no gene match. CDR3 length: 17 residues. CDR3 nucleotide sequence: TGTGCCAGCAGCGAAGAACATAGCGGGGGAGTAACAGATACGCAGTATTTT. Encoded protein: CASSEEHSGGVTDTQYF.

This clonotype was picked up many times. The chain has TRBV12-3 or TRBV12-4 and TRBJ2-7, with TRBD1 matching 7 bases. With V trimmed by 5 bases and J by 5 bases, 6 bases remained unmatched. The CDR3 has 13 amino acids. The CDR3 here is CASSTGVVDEQYF. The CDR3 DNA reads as TGTGCCAGCAGTACAGGGGTCGTGGACGAGCAGTACTTC.

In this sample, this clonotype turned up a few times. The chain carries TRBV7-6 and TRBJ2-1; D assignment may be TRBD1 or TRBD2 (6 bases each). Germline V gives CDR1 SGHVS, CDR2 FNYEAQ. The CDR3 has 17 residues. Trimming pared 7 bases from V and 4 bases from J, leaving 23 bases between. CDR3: CASTMTGAPILYNEQFF. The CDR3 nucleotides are TGTGCCAGCACCATGACGGGGGCCCCAATCTTATACAATGAGCAGTTCTTC.

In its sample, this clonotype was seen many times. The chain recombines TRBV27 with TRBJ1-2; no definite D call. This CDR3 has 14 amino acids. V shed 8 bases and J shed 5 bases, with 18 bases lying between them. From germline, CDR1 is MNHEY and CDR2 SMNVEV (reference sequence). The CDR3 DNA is TGTGCCAGCTCGTATTCGACGCTTGTTTATGGCTACACCTTC. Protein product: CASSYSTLVYGYTF.

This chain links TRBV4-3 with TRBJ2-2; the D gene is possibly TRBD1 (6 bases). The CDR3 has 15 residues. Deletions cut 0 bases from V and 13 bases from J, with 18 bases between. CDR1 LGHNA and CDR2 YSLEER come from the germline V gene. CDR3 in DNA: TGCGCCAGCAGCCAAGATCGCGGACAGCATAATGGGCTGTTTTTT. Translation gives CASSQDRGQHNGLFF.

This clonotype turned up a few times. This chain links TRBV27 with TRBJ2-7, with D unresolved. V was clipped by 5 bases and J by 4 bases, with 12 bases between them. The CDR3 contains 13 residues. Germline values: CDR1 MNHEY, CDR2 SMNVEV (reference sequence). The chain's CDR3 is CASSLNSQYEQYF. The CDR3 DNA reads TGTGCCAGCAGTCTGAACTCTCAATACGAGCAGTACTTC.